A single TCR beta chain is shown here with its context. The antigen is undetermined. Relative to the germline gene, one junction end is altered; a read error may explain this. A second PCR of roughly 6 to 12 cycles used a sample-barcoded 5' primer and a J-beta primer mix. Each CDR3 protein gets one entry after TCRdb re-called the 5' RACE reads with MiXCR. The sample yields some 1.5 million distinct CDR3 sequences, 28% seen once. This sample is part of a study of blood T cells in healthy people across ages. Whole-study context: The template switching approach captured approximately one barcoded beta molecule for every two T cells.

CDR1 and CDR2 (germline): GTSNPN, SVGIG (reference sequence). The CDR3 spans 13 residues. The study's findings and limits: Per million T cells, TCR beta diversity dropped roughly linearly as age increased.

The source material was blood. This chain joins TRBV30 and TRBJ1-4; D gene unclear. The TCR comes from a woman between 25 and 40 years old in good health. In DNA form, the CDR3 reads TGTGCCTGGAGTCCAACATCGTCCGAAAAACGGTTTTTT. This codes for CAWSPTSSEKRFF.